The following is a TCR beta chain sequence with its context. Its antigen remains unknown. Healthy adults negative for HIV, lacking recent acute infections or vaccinations, served as donors. Sequencing was at deep level. Profiling relied on immunoSEQ multiplex PCR, and the TCRdb table lists in-frame clones only, not all of them. The sample records about 1 million clones, about 74% being singletons. The data stem from a study of shared clonotypes between healthy human individuals. CDR1 and CDR2 (germline): MRHNA, SNTAGT. The V segment lost 5 bases and the J segment 4 bases; nucleotides outside the gene matches: 4. The CDR3 runs to 16 residues. Whole-study findings and limits: It was only blood that was sampled, and tissue repertoires likely differ.

Input material: memory CD4+ T cells sorted from blood. Documented subset: CD45RA-negative fraction. The TCR was taken from a man between 18 and 29 years old in good health. V is TRBV6-4 and J is TRBJ2-1; 14 bases match TRBD2. The CDR3 loop reads CASSRLAGGLYNEQFF. The CDR3 coding sequence is TGTGCCAGCAGTCGACTAGCGGGGGGGTTATACAATGAGCAGTTCTTC.